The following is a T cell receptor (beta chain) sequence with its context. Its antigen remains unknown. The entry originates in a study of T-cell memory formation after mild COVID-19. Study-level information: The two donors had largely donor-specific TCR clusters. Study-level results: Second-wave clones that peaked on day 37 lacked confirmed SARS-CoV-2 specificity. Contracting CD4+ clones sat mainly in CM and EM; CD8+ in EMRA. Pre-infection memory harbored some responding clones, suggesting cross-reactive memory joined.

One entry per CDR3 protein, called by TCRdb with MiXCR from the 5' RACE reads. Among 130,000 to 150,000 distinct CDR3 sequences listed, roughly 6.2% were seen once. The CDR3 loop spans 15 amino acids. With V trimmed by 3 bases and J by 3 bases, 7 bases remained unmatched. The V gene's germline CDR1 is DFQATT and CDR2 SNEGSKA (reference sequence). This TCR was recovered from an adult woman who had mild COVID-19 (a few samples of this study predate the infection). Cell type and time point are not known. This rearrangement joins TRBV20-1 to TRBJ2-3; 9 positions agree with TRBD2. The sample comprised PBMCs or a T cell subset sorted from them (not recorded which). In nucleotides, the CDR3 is TGCAGTGCTAGCCAAAGAACTAGCGGGACAGATACGCAGTATTTT. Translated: CSASQRTSGTDTQYF.